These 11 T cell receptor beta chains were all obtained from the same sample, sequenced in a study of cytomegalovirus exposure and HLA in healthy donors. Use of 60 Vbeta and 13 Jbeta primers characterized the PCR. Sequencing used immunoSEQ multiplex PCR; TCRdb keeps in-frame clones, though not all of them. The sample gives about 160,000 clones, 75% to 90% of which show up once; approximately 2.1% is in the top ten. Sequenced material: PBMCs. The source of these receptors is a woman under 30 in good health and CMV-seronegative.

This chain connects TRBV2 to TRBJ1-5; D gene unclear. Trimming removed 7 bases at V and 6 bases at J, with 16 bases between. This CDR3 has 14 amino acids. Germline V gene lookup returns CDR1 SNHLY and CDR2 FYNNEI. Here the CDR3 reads CASNSGNAGQPQHF. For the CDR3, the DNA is TGTGCCAGCAATTCCGGAAATGCGGGTCAGCCCCAGCATTTT.

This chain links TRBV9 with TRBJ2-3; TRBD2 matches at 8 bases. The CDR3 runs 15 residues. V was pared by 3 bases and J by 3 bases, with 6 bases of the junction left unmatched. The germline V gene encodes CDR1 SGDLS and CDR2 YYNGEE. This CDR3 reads CASSGSGGLTDTQYF. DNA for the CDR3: TGTGCCAGCAGCGGATCGGGGGGGCTGACAGATACGCAGTATTTT. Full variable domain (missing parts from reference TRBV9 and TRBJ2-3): DSGVTQTPKHLITATGQRVTLRCSPRSGDLSVYWYQQSLDQGLQFLIQYYNGEERAKGNILERFSAQQFPDLHSELNLSSLELGDSALYFCASSGSGGLTDTQYFGPGTRLTVL.

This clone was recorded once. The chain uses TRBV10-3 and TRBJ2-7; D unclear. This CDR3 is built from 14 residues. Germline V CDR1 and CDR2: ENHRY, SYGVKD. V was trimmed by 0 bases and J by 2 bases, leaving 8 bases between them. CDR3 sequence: CAISESAATYEQYF. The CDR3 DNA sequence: TGTGCCATCAGTGAGTCCGCCGCTACCTACGAGCAGTACTTC.

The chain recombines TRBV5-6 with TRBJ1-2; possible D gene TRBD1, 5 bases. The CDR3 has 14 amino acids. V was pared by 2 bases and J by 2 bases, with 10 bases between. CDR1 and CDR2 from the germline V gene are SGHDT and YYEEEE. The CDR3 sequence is CASSLFDRNYGYTF. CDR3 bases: TGTGCCAGCAGCTTATTCGACAGAAACTATGGCTACACCTTC.

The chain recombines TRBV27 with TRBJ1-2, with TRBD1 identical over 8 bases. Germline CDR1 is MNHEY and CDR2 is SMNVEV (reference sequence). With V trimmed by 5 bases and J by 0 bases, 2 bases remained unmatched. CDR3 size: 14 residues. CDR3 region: CASSQDRANYGYTF. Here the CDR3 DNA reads TGTGCCAGCAGTCAGGACAGGGCTAACTATGGCTACACCTTC.

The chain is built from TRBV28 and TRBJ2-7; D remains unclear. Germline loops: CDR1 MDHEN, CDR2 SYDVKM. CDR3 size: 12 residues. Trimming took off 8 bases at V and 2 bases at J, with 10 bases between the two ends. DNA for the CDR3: TGTGCCAGCGTCTCAGGAACCTACGAGCAGTACTTC. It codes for CASVSGTYEQYF.

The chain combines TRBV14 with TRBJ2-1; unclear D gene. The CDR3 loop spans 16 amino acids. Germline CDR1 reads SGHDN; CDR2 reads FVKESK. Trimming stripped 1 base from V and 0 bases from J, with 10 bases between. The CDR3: CASSQVFSSSYNEQFF. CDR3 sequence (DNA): TGTGCCAGCAGCCAAGTTTTTTCGAGCTCCTACAATGAGCAGTTCTTC.

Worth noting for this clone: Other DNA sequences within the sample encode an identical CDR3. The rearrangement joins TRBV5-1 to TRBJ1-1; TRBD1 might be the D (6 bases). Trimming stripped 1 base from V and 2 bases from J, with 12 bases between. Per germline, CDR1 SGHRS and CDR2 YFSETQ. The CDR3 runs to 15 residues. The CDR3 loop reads CASSLTGSGNTEAFF. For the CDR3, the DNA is TGCGCCAGCAGCTTGACAGGGAGTGGTAACACTGAAGCTTTCTTT.

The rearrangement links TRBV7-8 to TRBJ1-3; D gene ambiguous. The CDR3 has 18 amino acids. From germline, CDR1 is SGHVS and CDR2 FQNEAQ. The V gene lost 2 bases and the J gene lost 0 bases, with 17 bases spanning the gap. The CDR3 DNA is TGTGCCAGCAGCTTAAAAAGGTGGGAGCCGTTCTCTGGAAACACCATATATTTT. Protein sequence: CASSLKRWEPFSGNTIYF.

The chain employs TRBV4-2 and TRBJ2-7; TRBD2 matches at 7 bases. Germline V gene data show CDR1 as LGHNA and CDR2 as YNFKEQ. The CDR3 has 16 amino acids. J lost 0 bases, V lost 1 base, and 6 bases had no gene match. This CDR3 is CASSQVLGGSSYEQYF. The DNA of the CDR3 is TGTGCCAGCAGCCAAGTCCTGGGGGGGAGCTCCTACGAGCAGTACTTC.

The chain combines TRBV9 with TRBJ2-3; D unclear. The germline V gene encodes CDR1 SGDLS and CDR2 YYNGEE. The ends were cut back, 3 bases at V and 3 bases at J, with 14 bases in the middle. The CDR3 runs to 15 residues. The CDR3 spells CASSARISKTDTQYF. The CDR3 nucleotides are TGTGCCAGCAGCGCGAGGATTTCTAAGACAGATACGCAGTATTTT.